This paragraph covers one T cell receptor beta chain sequence. Germline V CDR1 and CDR2: KGHSH, LQKENI. The CDR3 has 14 residues. V lost 8 bases and J lost 4; bases outside the gene matches: 7. The data stem from a study of cytomegalovirus exposure and HLA in healthy donors. Primers: 60 Vbeta forward and 13 Jbeta reverse. The method was immunoSEQ multiplex PCR; TCRdb's version includes in-frame clones alone and lacks a portion of them. This table has some 180,000 clones, about three quarters appearing once. Sequencing used PBMCs. V and J are TRBV18 and TRBJ2-2, with 7 bases lining up with TRBD1. This receptor was taken from a woman aged 55 to 70 in good health and CMV-seropositive. CDR3 in amino acids: CASTPTGITGELFF. CDR3 nucleotides: TGTGCCAGCACGCCGACAGGGATCACCGGGGAGCTGTTTTTT.